This TCR beta chain appears in the sequencing data of a study of blood T cell repertoires in COVID-19. Source study methods: From reference gene primer amplification, estimates of nucleated cell counts were derived. The table came from immunoSEQ multiplex PCR; TCRdb's copy has only in-frame clones and leaves some out. The V and J calls and clone size come from that table; D and trimming were worked out from the DNA. The data contain 300,000 to 500,000 clones, approximately 88% of them singletons. Trimming pared 5 bases from V and 2 bases from J, leaving 13 bases between. This CDR3 has 14 residues. Per germline, CDR1 LNHDA and CDR2 SQIVND (reference sequence).

The sequenced sample was PBMCs or T cells enriched from blood (not recorded which). This receptor was obtained from a woman aged 25 to 39 with acute COVID-19. The chain employs TRBV19 and TRBJ2-7; D perhaps matches TRBD1 (6 bases). CDR3 protein: CASSWSGDTYEQYF. The CDR3 bases are TGTGCCAGTAGTTGGTCAGGGGACACCTACGAGCAGTACTTC.